This record looks at one T cell receptor beta chain sequence and its context. Combining a sample-barcoded 5' primer with a J-beta primer mix, a second PCR ran for roughly 7 to 11 cycles. One entry per CDR3 protein results from TCRdb running MiXCR on the 5' RACE reads. This sample has fewer than 2,000,000 distinct CDR3 sequences; around 35% occur once, and the top ten carry approximately 10%. The data were taken from a study of blood T cells in healthy people across ages. On the study more broadly: Template switching recovered approximately one barcoded beta molecule for every two T cells.

The germline CDR1 and CDR2 sequences are SGHDT and YYEEEE. Trimming left V 4 bases short and J 7 bases short, with 18 bases between. This CDR3 region has 14 residues. The sequenced material came from blood. The source of this sequence is a woman in her twenties or thirties in good health. The gene calls are TRBV5-6 and TRBJ2-7; possible D gene TRBD2, 6 bases. The CDR3 reads CASSRRGVRGEQYF. In DNA, the CDR3 is TGTGCCAGCAGCCGGAGAGGGGTCCGGGGGGAGCAGTACTTC.